The clone carrying this T cell receptor beta chain occurred once. The assay used was immunoSEQ (version v3.0), run at survey level. Measured with immunoSEQ multiplex PCR; TCRdb has only the in-frame clones, and not every one. The sample lists 25,000 to 35,000 clones, 80% to 90% occurring once. The CDR3 contains 18 residues. V trimming: 1 base; J trimming: 2 bases; junction bases outside the gene matches: 8. Germline loops: CDR1 SGHTA, CDR2 FQGNSA. The data belong to a study of long-term antiretroviral therapy in people with HIV. Sequencing was performed on unsorted PBMCs, taken around 5 years before starting antiretroviral therapy. The clonotype originates from a man between 50 and 59 years old with HIV. This chain links TRBV7-2 with TRBJ2-3; TRBD2 matches 11 bases. This CDR3 is CASSLGLLAGGLTDTQYF. CDR3 bases: TGTGCCAGCAGCTTAGGTCTGCTAGCGGGGGGCCTCACAGATACGCAGTATTTT.